Shown below are 28 T cell receptor beta chains from a single sample sequenced in a study of long-term antiretroviral therapy in people with HIV. They ran version v3.0 of the immunoSEQ assay at survey level. Sequencing used immunoSEQ multiplex PCR; TCRdb keeps in-frame clones, though not all of them. The data show around 20,000 clones, with over 60% seen just once and approximately 15% held by the top ten. Sequencing was performed on unsorted PBMCs, taken 2.9 years after starting antiretroviral therapy. These receptors came from a woman younger than 45 with HIV.

This clone was recorded once. The chain is built from TRBV7-2 and TRBJ1-1; the D is unclear. The CDR3 length is 14 residues. Trimming left V 5 bases short and J 4 bases short, with 14 bases between. Germline V CDR1 and CDR2: SGHTA, FQGNSA. CDR3 coding DNA: TGTGCCAGCAGCCCCTACAGTTCCGTCACTGAAGCTTTCTTT. It yields the protein CASSPYSSVTEAFF.

This sequence joins TRBV5-1 and TRBJ2-1; D remains ambiguous. This CDR3 is built from 16 residues. Germline lookup yields CDR1 SGHRS and CDR2 YFSETQ. Trimming cost V 1 base and J 0 bases, with 11 bases left between them. The CDR3 region has the DNA TGCGCCAGCAGCTTGAAACAGCCGAGCTCCTACAATGAGCAGTTCTTC. This sequence encodes CASSLKQPSSYNEQFF.

The gene calls are TRBV4-1 and TRBJ2-4; 7 positions match TRBD1. V lost 2 bases to trimming and J lost 1 base; unmatched junction nucleotides: 8. The V gene's germline CDR1 is MGHRA and CDR2 YSYEKL. This CDR3 contains 17 residues. CDR3 in DNA: TGCGCCAGCAGCCAAATCCCCCTGACAGGGGCCAAAAACATTCAGTACTTC. Its protein product is CASSQIPLTGAKNIQYF.

This clone was picked up one time. The rearrangement links TRBV13 to TRBJ2-7, with D perhaps given as TRBD1 or TRBD2 (5 bases each). The CDR3 is 15 residues long. Trimming took 4 bases from V and 4 from J, leaving 17 bases between them. Germline V CDR1 and CDR2: PRHDT, FYEKMQ (reference sequence). Written as DNA, the CDR3 is TGTGCCAGCAGCTCCGGCCGGGACGGTTCGTACGAGCAGTACTTC. Translation gives CASSSGRDGSYEQYF.

The chain links TRBV30 to TRBJ2-3, with TRBD2 matching over 10 bases. The CDR3 consists of 15 residues. CDR1 is GTSNPN, CDR2 SVGIG, per germline (reference sequence). The V and J ends lost 0 bases and 4 bases, in that order; junction bases with no gene match: 4. CDR3 amino acids: CAWSVLAGPADTQYF. In DNA, the CDR3 is TGTGCCTGGAGTGTACTAGCGGGACCTGCAGATACGCAGTATTTT.

V usage is TRBV5-1 and J usage is TRBJ1-2, with D unclear. The CDR3 is 16 amino acids. The germline V and J ends were trimmed by 5 bases and 0 bases, with 17 bases remaining between them. The germline CDR1 and CDR2 sequences are SGHRS and YFSETQ. CDR3 in amino acids: CASRVSAVGSNYGYTF. The CDR3 nucleotides are TGCGCCAGCAGAGTGTCAGCGGTGGGCTCTAACTATGGCTACACCTTC.

This clone occurred once. The rearrangement uses TRBV2 and TRBJ2-1, with TRBD2 as a possible D gene (5 bases). V gave up 3 bases and J gave up 1 base, with 10 bases separating them. Germline V CDR1 and CDR2: SNHLY, FYNNEI. The CDR3 sequence is 15 residues long. CDR3 amino acids: CASSESGLSYNEQFF. The CDR3, as DNA: TGTGCCAGCAGTGAGTCGGGGTTATCCTACAATGAGCAGTTCTTC.

V gene TRBV30 combines with J gene TRBJ1-1, with 8 bases fitting TRBD1. Germline V gene sequence: CDR1 GTSNPN, CDR2 SVGIG (reference sequence). The CDR3 spans 13 residues. Trimming cost V 1 base and J 5 bases; bases outside gene matches: 3. CDR3 amino acids: CAWSGQGTTEAFF. The CDR3 DNA follows: TGTGCCTGGAGTGGACAGGGGACAACTGAAGCTTTCTTT.

The V and J genes are TRBV5-1 and TRBJ1-2; the D is unclear. Germline-derived CDR1 and CDR2 are SGHRS and YFSETQ. The CDR3 contains 15 residues. V was cut by 0 bases and J by 3 bases, with 12 bases left in between. CDR3 in DNA: TGCGCCAGCAGCTTGGGGACGGTGAGGGACTATGGCTACACCTTC. Translating it yields CASSLGTVRDYGYTF.

This chain links TRBV27 with TRBJ1-2; D uncertain. Trimming took 4 bases from V and 4 from J, leaving 13 bases between them. The germline V gene has CDR1 MNHEY and CDR2 SMNVEV (reference sequence). The CDR3 runs 14 residues. The DNA of the CDR3 is TGTGCCAGCAGTTCGTCGAGGGAGGGCTATGGCTACACCTTC. Amino acid sequence: CASSSSREGYGYTF.

V and J are TRBV6-1 and TRBJ2-7, with 8 bases lining up with TRBD2. The CDR3 consists of 13 residues. CDR1 MNHNS and CDR2 SASEGT come from the germline V gene. Trimming removed 1 base from V and 7 bases from J; junction bases left unmatched: 3. CDR3 DNA: TGTGCCAGCAGTGAAGGACTAGCGAGGGAGCAGTACGTC. It translates to CASSEGLAREQYV.

This clone has a single count. The V gene is TRBV4-1, the J gene TRBJ2-5; 14 bases agree with TRBD2. V was clipped by 2 bases and J by 5 bases; unmatched bases: 4. Germline V gene lookup returns CDR1 MGHRA and CDR2 YSYEKL. The CDR3 totals 16 residues. Here the CDR3 DNA reads TGCGCCAGCAGCCAATTGACTAGCGGGGGGGCGGAGACCCAGTACTTC. Translation: CASSQLTSGGAETQYF.

The chain couples TRBV6-1 to TRBJ1-3; D gene ambiguous. Germline assignment: CDR1 MNHNS and CDR2 SASEGT. This CDR3 comprises 13 residues. The V and J ends lost 2 bases and 1 base respectively, with 3 bases between them. The CDR3 DNA reads as TGTGCCAGCAGTGAATATTCTGGAAACACCATATATTTT. Its protein is CASSEYSGNTIYF.

This rearrangement joins TRBV10-3 to TRBJ2-3; D gene unclear. The CDR3 runs 14 residues. Trimming shortened V by 7 bases and J by 2 bases, and 13 bases separated the two germline ends. Germline CDR1 ENHRY, CDR2 SYGVKD. The CDR3 protein is CAIKGRLDTDTQYF. The DNA for the CDR3 is TGTGCCATCAAAGGGCGATTAGACACAGATACGCAGTATTTT.

The J gene is TRBJ1-4, the V gene TRBV5-6; D is ambiguous. CDR3 length: 13 residues. V shed 0 bases and J shed 12 bases, with 12 bases lying between them. Germline V CDR1 and CDR2: SGHDT, YYEEEE. This CDR3 is CASSLDTQDELFF. The DNA for the CDR3 is TGTGCCAGCAGCTTGGACACACAAGACGAACTGTTTTTT.

V gene TRBV5-8 combines with J gene TRBJ2-2; 7 bases align to TRBD1. The CDR3 totals 17 residues. V lost 3 bases and J lost 0; bases outside the gene matches: 8. CDR1 is SGHTS, CDR2 YDEGEE, per germline. The CDR3, as DNA: TGTGCCAGCAGCTGGTTGACAGGGTTCGCGAACACCGGGGAGCTGTTTTTT. Translating it yields CASSWLTGFANTGELFF.

The chain has TRBV7-9 and TRBJ2-7, with a possible D match to TRBD1 (5 bases). Per the germline V gene, CDR1 is SEHNR and CDR2 is FQNEAQ (reference sequence). Trimming left V 1 base short and J 2 bases short, with 6 bases between. The CDR3 has 13 amino acids. The CDR3 reads CASSLGQPYEQYV. For the CDR3, the DNA is TGTGCCAGCAGCTTAGGACAGCCCTACGAGCAGTACGTC.

V gene TRBV6-5 combines with J gene TRBJ1-1; a weak D match, TRBD1 (5 bases). This CDR3 comprises 14 residues. From germline, CDR1 is MNHEY and CDR2 SVGAGI. V was clipped by 3 bases and J by 4 bases, with 12 bases between them. CDR3 nucleotide sequence: TGTGCCAGCAGTTATTCGGAGGGGAGCACTGAAGCTTTCTTT. Protein product: CASSYSEGSTEAFF.

The rearrangement joins TRBV19 to TRBJ2-3; D is unresolved. The length of the CDR3 is 13 residues. Germline V gene lookup returns CDR1 LNHDA and CDR2 SQIVND (reference sequence). Trimming removed 1 base at V and 5 bases at J, with 7 bases between. CDR3 DNA sequence: TGTGCCAGTAGTATAGTAGGGATAGATACGCAGTATTTT. The encoded protein is CASSIVGIDTQYF.

The CDR3 sequence: CASRTGGLGSNYGYTF. The CDR3 DNA follows: TGTGCCAGCAGAACGGGGGGCTTGGGGTCTAACTATGGCTACACCTTC. The genes are TRBV28 and TRBJ1-2; possible D gene TRBD1, 6 bases. V was shortened by 6 bases and J by 0 bases, with 17 bases between the two germline ends. The CDR3 sequence is 16 residues long. The germline V gene has CDR1 MDHEN and CDR2 SYDVKM.

The rearrangement links TRBV29-1 to TRBJ1-1, with D hard to call. The CDR3 contains 11 residues. V was pared by 6 bases and J by 0 bases, with 5 bases between. From germline, CDR1 is SQVTM and CDR2 ANQGSEA. The CDR3 loop is CSVVMNTEAFF. The CDR3 region has the DNA TGCAGCGTGGTGATGAACACTGAAGCTTTCTTT.

The rearrangement uses TRBV5-1 and TRBJ2-6, with 7 positions matching TRBD1. This CDR3 contains 17 residues. Trimming took 2 bases from V and 0 from J; bases not matched to a gene: 5. Germline values: CDR1 SGHRS, CDR2 YFSETQ. The CDR3, as DNA: TGCGCCAGCAGCTTACAGGGGATGAACTCTGGGGCCAACGTCCTGACTTTC. This gives the protein CASSLQGMNSGANVLTF.

CDR3: CASSSREANSEAFF. The CDR3 nucleotides are TGTGCCAGCAGTTCGCGGGAGGCCAACTCTGAAGCTTTCTTT. The chain joins TRBV7-2 to TRBJ1-1; no clear D. Trimming took 6 bases from V and 6 from J, leaving 17 bases between them. Germline V gene data show CDR1 as SGHTA and CDR2 as FQGNSA. CDR3 length: 14 amino acids.

The rearrangement links TRBV5-6 to TRBJ2-5; D might be TRBD2 (5 bases). The CDR3 loop spans 14 amino acids. V lost 1 base to trimming and J lost 7 bases, with 14 bases between them. Germline V gene sequence: CDR1 SGHDT, CDR2 YYEEEE. CDR3 sequence: CASSLKTGWVTQYF. In DNA, the CDR3 is TGTGCCAGCAGCTTGAAGACGGGATGGGTGACCCAGTACTTC. Complete variable domain (other parts from reference TRBV5-6 and TRBJ2-5): DAGVTQSPTHLIKTRGQQVTLRCSPKSGHDTVSWYQQALGQGPQFIFQYYEEEERQRGNFPDRFSGHQFPNYSSELNVNALLLGDSALYLCASSLKTGWVTQYFGPGTRLLVL.

This clone was picked up one time. The gene calls are TRBV9 and TRBJ1-5; unclear D gene. This CDR3 has 15 residues. Looked up from germline, CDR1 is SGDLS and CDR2 is YYNGEE. V was trimmed by 3 bases and J by 2 bases, leaving 12 bases between them. The CDR3 reads CASSGKGMGNQPQHF. The CDR3 nucleotides read TGTGCCAGCAGCGGGAAAGGGATGGGCAATCAGCCCCAGCATTTT.

The rearrangement joins TRBV7-6 to TRBJ1-1; D gene unclear. Trimming removed 5 bases from V and 0 bases from J, with 16 bases in between. The CDR3 extends over 16 amino acids. From germline, CDR1 is SGHVS and CDR2 FNYEAQ. CDR3 sequence (DNA): TGTGCCAGCAGCCCCTCCCAGCGCCGCATGAACACTGAAGCTTTCTTT. Protein product: CASSPSQRRMNTEAFF.

The J gene is TRBJ1-2, the V gene TRBV10-3, with TRBD1 matching 8 bases. Losses at the gene ends were 2 bases for V and 2 bases for J; bases not matched to a gene: 4. The V gene's germline CDR1 is ENHRY and CDR2 SYGVKD. This CDR3 is 15 amino acids long. The CDR3 DNA reads TGTGCCATCAGTGAGGAGCAGGGGGCGAACTATGGCTACACCTTC. Protein sequence: CAISEEQGANYGYTF.

The rearrangement links TRBV7-9 to TRBJ1-6, with TRBD1 matching over 10 bases. The CDR3 has 15 residues. V dropped 1 base and J dropped 8; count of bases not matched to a gene: 2. Looked up from germline, CDR1 is SEHNR and CDR2 is FQNEAQ (reference sequence). CDR3 DNA sequence: TGTGCCAGCAGCTTAGGACAGGGGGCGGATTCACCCCTCCACTTT. Translation gives CASSLGQGADSPLHF.